The sequence of this TCR beta chain was determined in a study of T-cell reconstitution after alpha-beta-depleted transplantation in children (dated by TCRdb to 2015 to 2016). Describing the broader study: Using TCR repertoire profiling, the study quantitatively followed how T-cell immune reconstitution unfolded in children after TCRalphabeta/CD19-depleted allogeneic hematopoietic cell transplantation.

This clonotype turned up a few times. Its antigen is unknown. No much larger clonotype is one base removed from it; base qualities were not supplied. Library preparation was by PCR. The instrument given in TCRdb is Illumina HiSeq 2500. TCR libraries were prepared with molecular barcoding, using unique molecular identifiers to normalize TCRbeta repertoire quantification. TCRdb handled the public reads itself, with Q25 trimming in fastp and clone calling in MiXCR, and kept productive beta chains. Each entry is one CDR3 protein sequence, shown with its most common DNA and genes. Recorded for this sample are about 500,000 distinct CDR3 sequences; less than 35% of them occurred a single time. The ten biggest clones cover roughly 2.5% of the sample. The clonotype was recovered from a human donor who donated a stem cell graft to a child with aplastic anemia. The material was PBMCs from the stem cell graft donor, obtained from the stem cell graft.

The bases read TGTGCCTGGAGTGCCTGGGACGCAGGTCAGCCCCAGCATTTT. It translates as CAWSAWDAGQPQHF. The chain was built from TRBV30 and TRBJ1-5; TRBD1 is perhaps the D gene, given 5 matching bases. The germline ends are 13 bases apart after V is trimmed by 1 base and J by 6 bases. Taken from the germline V gene (reference sequence), the CDR1 and CDR2 loops are GTSNPN and SVGIG. Inclusive of the bounding cysteine and phenylalanine, the CDR3 is 14 residues long. Kept here is only the CDR3 DNA, which spans 42 bases and is read in frame from base 1.